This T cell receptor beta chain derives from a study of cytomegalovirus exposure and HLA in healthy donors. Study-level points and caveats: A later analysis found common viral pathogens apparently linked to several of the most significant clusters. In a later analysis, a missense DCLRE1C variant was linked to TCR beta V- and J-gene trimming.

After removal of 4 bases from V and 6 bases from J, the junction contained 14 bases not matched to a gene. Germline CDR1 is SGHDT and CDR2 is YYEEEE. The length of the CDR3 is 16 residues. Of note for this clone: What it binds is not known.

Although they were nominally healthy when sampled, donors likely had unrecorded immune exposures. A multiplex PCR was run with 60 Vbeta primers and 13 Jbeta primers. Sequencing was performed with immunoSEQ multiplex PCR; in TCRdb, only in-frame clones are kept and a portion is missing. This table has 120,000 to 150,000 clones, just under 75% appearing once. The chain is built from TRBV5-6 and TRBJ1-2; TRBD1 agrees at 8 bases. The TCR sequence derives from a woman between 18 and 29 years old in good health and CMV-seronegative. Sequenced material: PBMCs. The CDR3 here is CASSQLLGQGLDGYTF. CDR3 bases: TGTGCCAGCAGCCAGCTTCTAGGACAGGGCTTAGATGGCTACACCTTC.